These 25 T cell receptor beta chains came from one sample sequenced in a study of beta chain features in type 1 diabetes. Study results and caveats: A moderate, significant TCRB CDR3 shortening appeared in type 1 diabetes across four CD4+ subsets.

These receptors are not linked to any known antigen. cDNA synthesis used the whole RNA isolate, giving expressed TCRB sequences. The data were produced by immunoSEQ multiplex PCR, yet TCRdb's version contains in-frame clones alone and is incomplete. Among hundreds of thousands of clones listed, about a tenth were seen once. Sequencing used naive CD4+ T cells from blood. These receptors were obtained from a man younger than 45 with type 1 diabetes.

The V call is TRBV27, the J call TRBJ2-3; a weak D match, TRBD2 (6 bases). The germline CDR1 and CDR2 sequences are MNHEY and SMNVEV (reference sequence). The CDR3 is 13 residues long. With 6 bases removed from V and 1 base from J, the gap between germline ends came to 8 bases. The CDR3 sequence is CASRGLRTDTQYF. The CDR3 DNA sequence: TGTGCCAGCAGGGGACTTCGCACAGATACGCAGTATTTT.

The chain recombines TRBV7-9 with TRBJ1-4; 7 positions match TRBD1. Germline trimming cut 5 bases from V and 8 bases from J; bases unmatched to any gene: 11. CDR1 is SEHNR, CDR2 FQNEAQ, per germline (reference sequence). The CDR3 spans 15 residues. CDR3 residues: CASSLGQGENEKLFF. The CDR3 nucleotides are TGTGCCAGCAGCCTGGGCCAGGGGGAAAACGAAAAACTGTTTTTT.

The table lists this clone with a few counts. V and J are TRBV7-9 and TRBJ2-3, with 9 bases matching TRBD2. V lost 5 bases to trimming and J lost 2 bases; unmatched junction nucleotides: 11. The CDR3 is made up of 17 amino acids. From germline, CDR1 is SEHNR and CDR2 FQNEAQ (reference sequence). The CDR3 sequence: CASSLLEGGGDTDTQYF. The CDR3 coding sequence is TGTGCCAGCAGCCTCCTGGAGGGCGGGGGGGACACAGATACGCAGTATTTT.

This clone was seen a handful of times. The chain has TRBV7-3 and TRBJ1-6; unclear D gene. Germline assignment: CDR1 SGHTA and CDR2 FQGTGA. This CDR3 region has 13 residues. Trimming removed 0 bases at V and 8 bases at J, with 5 bases between. CDR3 in DNA: TGTGCCAGCAGCTTAACCCGAGATTCACCCCTCCACTTT. Translating it yields CASSLTRDSPLHF.

This chain links TRBV30 with TRBJ1-2; a weak D match, TRBD1 (6 bases). The CDR3 is made up of 15 amino acids. Germline CDR1 and CDR2: GTSNPN and SVGIG (reference sequence). V was cut by 2 bases and J by 4 bases, with 17 bases left in between. The CDR3 nucleotides are TGTGCCTGGAGTCTCTTGGGCCAGGGGTCCTATGGCTACACCTTC. Its translation: CAWSLLGQGSYGYTF.

The sample holds a few counts of this clone. The chain recombines TRBV18 with TRBJ2-1, with 10 positions matching TRBD2. V was pared by 3 bases and J by 8 bases, with 13 bases of the junction left unmatched. Germline V CDR1 and CDR2: KGHSH, LQKENI. This CDR3 spans 17 amino acids. The CDR3 reads CASSPRTSGTTSHEQFF. The CDR3 bases are TGTGCCAGCTCACCTAGGACTAGCGGTACTACGTCCCATGAGCAGTTCTTC.

This clone was detected a few times. The chain is built from TRBV14 and TRBJ1-2; D ambiguous. The CDR3 runs 14 residues. V lost 4 bases and J lost 8, with 17 bases in between. The V gene's germline CDR1 is SGHDN and CDR2 FVKESK. The CDR3 DNA follows: TGTGCCAGCAGCCTTAACATCAAGGACTCCGGCTACACCTTC. Its protein product is CASSLNIKDSGYTF.

This chain joins TRBV4-1 and TRBJ1-2, with 7 bases identical to TRBD1. The CDR3 consists of 17 residues. V was clipped by 3 bases and J by 1 base; unmatched bases: 11. Germline loops: CDR1 MGHRA, CDR2 YSYEKL. CDR3 DNA: TGCGCCAGCAGCCAGGACCGGGACAGAATTTTTAACTATGGCTACACCTTC. Its protein is CASSQDRDRIFNYGYTF.

This clone was seen more than once but under ten times. This sequence joins TRBV4-3 and TRBJ2-1, with 9 bases aligning to TRBD2. Per germline, CDR1 LGHNA and CDR2 YSLEER. This CDR3 comprises 17 residues. Trimming removed 2 bases from V and 0 bases from J; junction bases left unmatched: 5. The CDR3 DNA is TGCGCCAGCAGCCAATTGAGGCGGGGGGGCTCCTACAATGAGCAGTTCTTC. Translation gives CASSQLRRGGSYNEQFF.

This clone was seen only a few times. The chain recombines TRBV7-2 with TRBJ1-6; D gene ambiguous. In germline, CDR1 is SGHTA, CDR2 FQGNSA. The CDR3 is 12 amino acids. Trimming stripped 3 bases from V and 8 bases from J, with 5 bases between. The CDR3 loop reads CASSFIDSPLHF. DNA for the CDR3: TGTGCCAGCAGCTTTATTGATTCACCCCTCCACTTT.

The chain uses TRBV5-1 and TRBJ2-7; TRBD1 matches at 10 bases. The CDR3 runs to 16 residues. CDR1 is SGHRS, CDR2 YFSETQ, per germline. V was pared by 1 base and J by 3 bases, with 7 bases of the junction left unmatched. In nucleotides, the CDR3 is TGCGCCAGCAGCTTGACTACGGGACAGGGGTACTACGAGCAGTACTTC. It specifies CASSLTTGQGYYEQYF.

In its sample, this clone was seen a few times. The chain joins TRBV7-9 to TRBJ1-1; no reliable D call. The CDR3 has 13 amino acids. The V gene lost 4 bases and the J gene lost 0 bases, with 6 bases spanning the gap. Germline CDR1 reads SEHNR; CDR2 reads FQNEAQ (reference sequence). CDR3 coding DNA: TGTGCCAGCAGCTCCGGGGTGAACACTGAAGCTTTCTTT. Translation: CASSSGVNTEAFF.

V gene TRBV7-8 combines with J gene TRBJ2-2, with 9 nucleotides matching TRBD1. Germline CDR1 SGHVS, CDR2 FQNEAQ. V shed 2 bases and J 6 bases; nucleotides not matched to a gene: 1. The CDR3 is 14 residues long. For the CDR3, the DNA is TGTGCCAGCAGCTTAAGGGACAGGGCCGGGGAGCTGTTTTTT. As protein: CASSLRDRAGELFF. Full variable domain (rest looked up from reference TRBV7-8 and TRBJ2-2): GAGVSQSPRYKVAKRGQDVALRCDPISGHVSLFWYQQALGQGPEFLTYFQNEAQLDKSGLPSDRFFAERPEGSVSTLKIQRTQQEDSAVYLCASSLRDRAGELFFGEGSRLTVL.

This clone showed up just a few times. The J gene is TRBJ2-1, the V gene TRBV6-1, with a weak D call TRBD1 (6 bases). CDR3 length: 15 amino acids. Trimming removed 0 bases at V and 5 bases at J, with 11 bases between. Germline CDR1 reads MNHNS; CDR2 reads SASEGT. Here the CDR3 reads CASSEANRVNNEQFF. The DNA for the CDR3 is TGTGCCAGCAGTGAAGCGAACAGGGTGAACAATGAGCAGTTCTTC.

This clone was seen only a few times. The J gene is TRBJ2-2, the V gene TRBV28, with TRBD1 as a possible D gene (5 bases). Looked up from germline, CDR1 is MDHEN and CDR2 is SYDVKM. V shed 5 bases and J shed 4 bases, with 8 bases lying between them. This CDR3 is 13 amino acids long. The CDR3 region is CASSPDSTGELFF. For the CDR3, the DNA is TGTGCCAGCAGTCCAGACAGCACCGGGGAGCTGTTTTTT.

J is TRBJ2-1 and V is TRBV10-3; D ambiguous. Germline V lookup: CDR1 ENHRY, CDR2 SYGVKD. The V and J ends lost 6 bases and 11 bases respectively, with 11 bases between them. The CDR3 runs 11 residues. CDR3 in amino acids: CAIRDETKQFF. DNA for the CDR3: TGTGCCATCAGGGATGAGACAAAGCAGTTCTTC.

This clone was detected a few times. The rearrangement links TRBV7-6 to TRBJ2-3; no reliable D call. The V and J ends lost 1 base and 5 bases respectively, with 7 bases between them. Germline values: CDR1 SGHVS, CDR2 FNYEAQ. The CDR3 covers 13 residues. CDR3 region: CASSLDRRDTQYF. The CDR3 bases are TGTGCCAGCAGCTTAGACAGAAGAGATACGCAGTATTTT.

This chain uses TRBV6-1 with TRBJ1-1, with a tentative D call TRBD1 (5 bases). Germline V gene lookup returns CDR1 MNHNS and CDR2 SASEGT. Deletions cut 7 bases from V and 2 bases from J, with 11 bases between. The CDR3 is made up of 13 amino acids. The CDR3 DNA is TGTGCCAGCAATGACAGATTTAACACTGAAGCTTTCTTT. This encodes CASNDRFNTEAFF.

This clone occurred a few times. The chain carries TRBV25-1 and TRBJ2-7; D may be TRBD1 (6 bases). The germline gives CDR1 MGHDK, CDR2 SYGVNS. V gave up 8 bases and J gave up 3 bases, with 26 bases separating them. The CDR3 contains 17 residues. Written as DNA, the CDR3 is TGTGCCAGCGCTCCGGGACAAGCCCGATACGGAGGCTACGAGCAGTACTTC. It yields the protein CASAPGQARYGGYEQYF.

This clone showed up just a few times. CDR3 sequence (DNA): TGCGCCAGCAGCCAAGATCAAGCGGGGGGGCGGACAGATACGCAGTATTTT. Translating it yields CASSQDQAGGRTDTQYF. J is TRBJ2-3 and V is TRBV4-1; TRBD2 agrees at 10 bases. Unmatched junction bases numbered 6, after V lost 0 bases and J lost 3 bases. The germline V gene encodes CDR1 MGHRA and CDR2 YSYEKL. This CDR3 is built from 17 residues.

This clone was seen only once. V is TRBV5-6 and J is TRBJ2-6, with TRBD1 matching 9 bases. CDR3 length: 19 residues. The germline CDR1 and CDR2 sequences are SGHDT and YYEEEE. After removal of 5 bases from V and 4 bases from J, the junction contained 16 bases not matched to a gene. CDR3 DNA: TGTGCCAGCAGATCCGCCTATAGACAGGGGGGATCCGGGGCCAACGTCCTGACTTTC. Protein sequence: CASRSAYRQGGSGANVLTF.

J is TRBJ2-7 and V is TRBV18, with 10 bases aligning to TRBD1. CDR1 KGHSH and CDR2 LQKENI come from the germline V gene. The CDR3 totals 14 residues. After removal of 5 bases from V and 5 bases from J, the junction contained 6 bases not matched to a gene. The CDR3 sequence is CASSSTGGGDEQYF. The CDR3 DNA is TGTGCCAGCTCATCGACAGGGGGCGGCGACGAGCAGTACTTC.

This clone was observed a handful of times. The chain combines TRBV19 with TRBJ2-2; a possible D gene is TRBD2 (6 bases). Germline V lookup: CDR1 LNHDA, CDR2 SQIVND (reference sequence). There are 14 residues in the CDR3. V lost 2 bases and J 7 bases, leaving 11 bases between the germline ends. The CDR3, as DNA: TGTGCCAGTAGTATACGGAGGGCTAGCGGGGAGCTGTTTTTT. Translating gives CASSIRRASGELFF.

This clone was detected a few times. V and J are TRBV5-1 and TRBJ2-3, with D possibly matching TRBD1 (5 bases). Between the trimmed V and J ends, which lost 3 bases and 0 bases, there was a span of 17 bases. Per germline, CDR1 SGHRS and CDR2 YFSETQ. The CDR3 has 17 amino acids. As DNA, the CDR3 is TGCGCCAGCAGCTCTGGGGCCATGAGCGCCAGCACAGATACGCAGTATTTT. Translated, it gives CASSSGAMSASTDTQYF.

The chain uses TRBV7-9 and TRBJ1-3; TRBD1 might be the D (5 bases). The germline V gene has CDR1 SEHNR and CDR2 FQNEAQ (reference sequence). The V end was cut by 1 base, the J end by 2 bases, with 18 bases between. The CDR3 length is 18 residues. CDR3: CASSLVPPRGGPGNTIYF. DNA of the CDR3: TGTGCCAGCAGCTTAGTCCCGCCTAGGGGCGGACCTGGAAACACCATATATTTT.